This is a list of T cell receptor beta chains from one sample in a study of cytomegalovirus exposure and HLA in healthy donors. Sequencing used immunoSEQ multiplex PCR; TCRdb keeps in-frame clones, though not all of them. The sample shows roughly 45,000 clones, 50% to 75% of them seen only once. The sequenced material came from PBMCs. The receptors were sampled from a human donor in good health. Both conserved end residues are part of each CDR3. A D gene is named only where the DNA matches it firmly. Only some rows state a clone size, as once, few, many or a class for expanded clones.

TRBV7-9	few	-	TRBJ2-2	CASSSWATVIDTGELFF	TGTGCCAGCAGCTCGTGGGCAACGGTAATTGACACCGGGGAGCTGTTTTTT
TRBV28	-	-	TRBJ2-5	CASSLSEETQYF	TGTGCCAGCAGTTTATCCGAAGAGACCCAGTACTTC
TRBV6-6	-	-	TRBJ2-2	CASSYSQGRAGELFF	TGTGCCAGCAGTTACTCACAGGGACGGGCCGGGGAGCTGTTTTTT
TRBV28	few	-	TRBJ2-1	CASSLSGYVREQFF	TGTGCCAGCAGTTTATCAGGCTACGTTCGGGAGCAGTTCTTC
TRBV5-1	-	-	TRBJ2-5	CASSFTGGRGETQYF	TGCGCCAGCAGCTTTACGGGGGGCCGGGGAGAGACCCAGTACTTC
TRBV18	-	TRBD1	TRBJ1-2	CASSRLNRGQNYGYTF	TGTGCCAGCTCACGCTTGAACAGGGGACAAAACTATGGCTACACCTTC
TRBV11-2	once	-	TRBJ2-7	CASSLVQNYEQYF	TGTGCCAGCAGCTTAGTTCAGAACTACGAGCAGTACTTC
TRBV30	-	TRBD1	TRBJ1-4	CAWKGTGGRANEKLFF	TGTGCCTGGAAGGGAACAGGGGGCAGAGCTAATGAAAAACTGTTTTTT
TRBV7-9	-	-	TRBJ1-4	CASSLALQPTNEKLFF	TGTGCCAGCAGCTTGGCTTTACAACCAACTAATGAAAAACTGTTTTTT
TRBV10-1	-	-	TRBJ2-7	CASSENRYEQYF	TGCGCCAGCAGTGAAAATCGCTACGAGCAGTACTTC
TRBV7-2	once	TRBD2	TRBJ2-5	CASGSGGLDKTQYF	TGTGCCAGCGGGTCGGGGGGGCTAGACAAGACCCAGTACTTC
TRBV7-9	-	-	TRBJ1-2	CASRPDGAGSGYTF	TGTGCCAGCAGACCCGACGGAGCCGGATCTGGCTACACCTTC
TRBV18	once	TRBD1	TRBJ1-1	CASSDQGAGTEAFF	TGTGCCAGCTCGGATCAGGGGGCGGGGACTGAAGCTTTCTTT
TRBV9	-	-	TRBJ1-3	CASSVGGVGRNTIYF	TGTGCCAGCAGCGTAGGGGGAGTAGGGCGAAACACCATATATTTT
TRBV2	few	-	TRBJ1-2	CASTTTANGYTF	TGTGCCAGCACGACGACAGCAAATGGCTACACCTTC
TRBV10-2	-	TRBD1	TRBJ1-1	CASKMGQVNTEAFF	TGCGCCAGCAAGATGGGACAGGTGAACACTGAAGCTTTCTTT
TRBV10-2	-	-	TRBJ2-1	CASSESGSYNEQFF	TGCGCCAGCAGTGAGTCGGGCTCTTACAATGAGCAGTTCTTC
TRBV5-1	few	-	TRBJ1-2	CASSLTLLDGYTF	TGCGCCAGCAGCTTGACTTTACTCGATGGCTACACCTTC
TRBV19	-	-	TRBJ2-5	CASSIVRGETQYF	TGTGCCAGTAGTATAGTCCGGGGAGAGACCCAGTACTTC
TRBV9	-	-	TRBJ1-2	CASSDRGRRGYTF	TGTGCCAGCAGCGATCGGGGAAGGAGAGGCTACACCTTC
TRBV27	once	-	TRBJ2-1	CASSLSLVYEQFF	TGTGCCAGCAGTTTGTCACTAGTATATGAGCAGTTCTTC
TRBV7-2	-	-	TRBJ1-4	CASSQPLGLNEKLFF	TGTGCCAGCAGCCAGCCTTTGGGGCTTAATGAAAAACTGTTTTTT
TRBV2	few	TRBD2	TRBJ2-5	CASRRPAGYQETQYF	TGTGCCAGCCGAAGACCAGCGGGGTACCAAGAGACCCAGTACTTC
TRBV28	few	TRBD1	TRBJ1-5	CASSLRGQVSNQPQHF	TGTGCCAGCAGTTTAAGGGGACAGGTTAGCAATCAGCCCCAGCATTTT
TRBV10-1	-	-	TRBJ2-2	CASSRSGRENTGELFF	TGCGCCAGCAGTCGATCAGGACGGGAAAACACCGGGGAGCTGTTTTTT
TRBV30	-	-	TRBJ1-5	CAWSSGGGQPQHF	TGTGCCTGGAGTTCGGGAGGAGGTCAGCCCCAGCATTTT
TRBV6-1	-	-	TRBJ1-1	CAGSDRLGEEEAFF	TGTGCCGGCAGTGATCGTTTAGGGGAGGAGGAAGCTTTCTTT
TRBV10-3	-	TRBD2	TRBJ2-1	CAISRTSGGWDEQFF	TGTGCCATCAGCAGGACTAGCGGGGGGTGGGATGAGCAGTTCTTC
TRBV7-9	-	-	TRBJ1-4	CASSSPGYDEKLFF	TGTGCCAGCAGCTCCCCGGGGTATGATGAAAAACTGTTTTTT
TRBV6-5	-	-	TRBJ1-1	CASSHAPEGRAEAFF	TGTGCCAGCAGCCATGCTCCTGAGGGTCGGGCTGAAGCTTTCTTT
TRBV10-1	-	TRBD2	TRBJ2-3	CASSVLAGVSTDTQYF	TGCGCCAGCAGTGTGCTAGCGGGGGTGAGCACAGATACGCAGTATTTT
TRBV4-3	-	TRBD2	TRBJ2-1	CASSQDAGGPSNEQFF	TGCGCCAGCAGCCAAGACGCGGGGGGGCCCTCCAATGAGCAGTTCTTC
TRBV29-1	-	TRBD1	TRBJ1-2	CSDGTGGNYGYTF	TGCAGCGACGGGACAGGGGGCAACTATGGCTACACCTTC
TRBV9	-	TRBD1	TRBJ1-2	CASSARTGTNYGYTF	TGTGCCAGCAGCGCAAGGACAGGGACAAACTATGGCTACACCTTC
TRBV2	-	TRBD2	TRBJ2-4	CASIGGVAKNIQYF	TGTGCCAGCATCGGGGGGGTAGCCAAAAACATTCAGTACTTC
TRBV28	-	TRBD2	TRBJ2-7	CASSTSGGADEQYF	TGTGCCAGCAGTACTAGCGGGGGGGCCGACGAGCAGTACTTC
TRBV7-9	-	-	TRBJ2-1	CASSPRQGRATDNEQFF	TGTGCCAGCAGCCCCAGACAGGGGAGGGCTACAGACAATGAGCAGTTCTTC
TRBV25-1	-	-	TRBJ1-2	CASSDLQEAYGYTF	TGTGCCAGCAGTGACCTTCAGGAGGCATATGGCTACACCTTC
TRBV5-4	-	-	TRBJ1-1	CASSLEGKGTEAFF	TGTGCCAGCAGCTTGGAGGGGAAGGGCACTGAAGCTTTCTTT
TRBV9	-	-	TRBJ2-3	CASSTRGTLPDTQYF	TGTGCCAGCAGCACGAGGGGGACCCTCCCAGATACGCAGTATTTT
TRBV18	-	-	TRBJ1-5	CASSPPGAINQPQHF	TGTGCCAGCTCACCACCCGGAGCGATTAATCAGCCCCAGCATTTT
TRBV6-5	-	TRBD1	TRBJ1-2	CASRTGTGPYGYTF	TGTGCCAGCAGAACCGGGACAGGCCCCTATGGCTACACCTTC
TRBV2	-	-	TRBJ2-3	CASSEGQFFPDTQYF	TGTGCCAGCAGTGAAGGACAGTTTTTCCCAGATACGCAGTATTTT
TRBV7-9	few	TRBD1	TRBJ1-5	CASRSYGTGRNQPQHF	TGTGCCAGCAGGTCCTACGGGACAGGGCGTAATCAGCCCCAGCATTTT
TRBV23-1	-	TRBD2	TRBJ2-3	CASSQERRGGRDETDTQYF	TGCGCCAGCAGTCAAGAGAGACGGGGGGGCCGGGACGAGACAGATACGCAGTATTTT
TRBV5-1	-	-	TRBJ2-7	CASSSSRVLYEQYF	TGCGCCAGCAGCTCCTCCCGGGTCCTCTACGAGCAGTACTTC
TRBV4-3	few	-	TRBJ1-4	CASSQDLGSGGEKLFF	TGCGCCAGCAGCCAAGATCTGGGATCCGGGGGTGAAAAACTGTTTTTT
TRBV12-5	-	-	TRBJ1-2	CASAPQGVGYTF	TGTGCTAGTGCCCCCCAAGGGGTTGGCTACACCTTC
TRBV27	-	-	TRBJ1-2	CASSPKSTGFGYTF	TGTGCCAGCAGTCCTAAGTCAACAGGGTTTGGCTACACCTTC